Listed here are 4 T cell receptor beta chains from one sample, sequenced in a study of OX40 agonist ivuxolimab in advanced cancers. Method: immunoSEQ multiplex PCR; TCRdb's copy keeps in-frame clones and lacks some. The data show 80,000 to 95,000 clones, around nine tenths seen once. Sequences were derived from CD4+ or CD8+ T cells sorted from blood, sampled in a trial of the OX40 agonist ivuxolimab. The receptors shown here come from an adult with an advanced solid tumor such as melanoma, head and neck, liver or kidney cancer.

The chain joins TRBV7-6 to TRBJ2-5; possibly TRBD2 for D (6 bases). V dropped 5 bases and J dropped 1 base, with 11 bases sitting between them. Germline CDR1 SGHVS, CDR2 FNYEAQ. The CDR3 totals 14 residues. CDR3: CASSPAGLQETQYF. The DNA for the CDR3 is TGTGCCAGCAGCCCCGCGGGACTCCAAGAGACCCAGTACTTC.

This clone was observed a single time. The rearrangement links TRBV4-2 to TRBJ2-4; 14 bases agree with TRBD2. V trimming: 3 bases; J trimming: 0 bases; junction bases outside the gene matches: 4. Germline lookup yields CDR1 LGHNA and CDR2 YNFKEQ. The CDR3 consists of 18 residues. CDR3 loop: CASSQRTSGGLAKNIQYF. CDR3 nucleotide sequence: TGTGCCAGCAGCCAGCGGACTAGCGGGGGGCTAGCCAAAAACATTCAGTACTTC.

The chain combines TRBV28 with TRBJ2-3; 8 bases align to TRBD1. V dropped 6 bases and J dropped 2; count of bases not matched to a gene: 13. The CDR3 contains 17 residues. CDR1 and CDR2 (germline): MDHEN, SYDVKM. The CDR3 DNA sequence: TGTGCCAGCAGAAAAAGACAGGGGTCGGATTACACAGATACGCAGTATTTT. It specifies CASRKRQGSDYTDTQYF.

The V and J genes are TRBV6-1 and TRBJ2-5, with D possibly called TRBD1 or TRBD2 (5 bases each). This CDR3 spans 13 amino acids. V was trimmed by 6 bases and J by 9 bases, leaving 17 bases between them. Germline V gives CDR1 MNHNS, CDR2 SASEGT. The CDR3 is CASSLRDQVPQYF. The CDR3 region has the DNA TGTGCCAGCAGCCTCCGGGACCAGGTCCCCCAGTACTTC.